The sequence of this TCR beta chain was determined in a study of T cells after yellow fever vaccination (dated by TCRdb to about 2019). The study in broad terms: The SMART-Seq v4 Ultra Low Input RNA kit was used to prepare libraries from fractions with low cell numbers. To track T-cell clones before and after primary and booster YFV17D yellow fever vaccination, bulk TCR alpha and beta repertoires were sequenced longitudinally. Two healthy male donors, one aged 18 to 30 and one aged 30 to 40 years, made up the cohort. Blood was drawn at multiple timepoints before and after primary and secondary immunization, with bulk PBMC replicates and cell subsets isolated.

With regard to this clonotype: Its antigen specificity is not known. Qualities for individual bases were not recorded, and no much larger clone is one base off.

What the research found in general, with its limitations: Computational filtering was needed because FACS-sorted repertoires could contain abundant contaminating clonotypes from the bulk population. After the booster, most clones that had expanded after primary vaccination were detected again (over 95% of CD4 and around nine tenths of CD8), suggesting broad maintenance of memory. Compared with the primary T-cell response, the secondary T-cell response was weaker but faster, peaking on day 5 rather than day 15. Only a couple of donors were included in the study, so the extent to which the findings can be generalized is limited. A small share of clonotypes occurred in both CD4 and CD8 compartments, likely arising from convergent recombination.

TCR cDNA was made using 5'RACE template switching, a step that added a universal primer site and unique molecular identifiers. Priming of cDNA synthesis was performed from both the TCR alpha and TCR beta constant segments. Library amplification involved two PCR steps, and the second step added sample barcodes and sequencing adapters. Sequencing of libraries was done on Illumina HiSeq 2500 (2x100 bp) or NovaSeq (2x150 bp). Per the authors' processing: MIGEC was used to demultiplex reads and collapse the reads into UMI consensus sequences, and MiXCR was used for V(D)J alignment. Using edgeR on replicate PBMC samples, clonotypes were called vaccine-responding if FDR was below 0.01 and the log2 fold change was above 5 up to day 15. CD4 or CD8 identity was assigned to each bulk clonotype according to whether the clonotype was present at higher abundance in the sequenced CD4 repertoire or the sequenced CD8 repertoire. TCRdb took the public reads, trimmed them with fastp at Q25, ran MiXCR for clone calling and kept in-frame beta chains. Each CDR3 protein appears once, grouped with its most common genes and DNA. TCRdb's processing, not the authors' own work, is the source of the V and J calls. For this sample the table gives about 550,000 distinct CDR3 sequences, of which roughly 19% were detected only once. Roughly an eighth of the sample lies in the top ten.

The CDR3 holds 13 amino acids from the cysteine to the phenylalanine. Left in the record is the CDR3 DNA by itself, 39 bases read in frame from the first base. CDR1 and CDR2 (DFQATT, SNEGSKA) derive from the germline V gene (reference sequence). Trimming removed 6 bases from V and 2 bases from J; the gene matches leave 3 bases unexplained. What this sample's treatment or condition label stands for: live attenuated yellow fever vaccine strain. At each blood-draw timepoint, two biological replicates of bulk PBMCs were collected. A standard Ficoll-Paque protocol was used to isolate PBMCs from peripheral blood. TriZol was used to extract RNA from bulk PBMCs, from CD4 and CD8 fractions, and from dextramer-positive and dextramer-negative fractions.

This sequence uses TRBV20-1 and TRBJ2-2; 7 middle bases align to TRBD2. The sample consisted of PBMCs, taken 15 days after the yellow fever booster vaccination. The clonotype was recovered from a man between 25 and 39 years old who received the YFV17D yellow fever vaccine. The CDR3: CSAVGLNTGELFF. The DNA reads TGCAGTGCAGTGGGACTAAACACCGGGGAGCTGTTTTTT.